Listed here are 5 T cell receptor beta chains from one sample, sequenced in a study of blood T cells in healthy people across ages. The second PCR ran about 6 to 12 cycles with a sample-barcoded 5' primer and J-beta primers. TCRdb re-called the 5' RACE reads with MiXCR, one entry per CDR3 protein. The sample lists 1,800,000 or so distinct CDR3 sequences; around 42% were seen once. The sample comprised blood. These receptors all stem from a human donor in good health.

The CDR3 nucleotides read TGCAGCGTTTGGGCCCCCGAAGCTAATGAAAAACTGTTTTTT. The encoded protein is CSVWAPEANEKLFF. The chain couples TRBV29-1 to TRBJ1-4; D is uncertain. The CDR3 spans 14 residues. Germline lookup yields CDR1 SQVTM and CDR2 ANQGSEA. Trimming stripped 5 bases from V and 3 bases from J, with 13 bases between. Full variable domain (remainder filled in from reference TRBV29-1 and TRBJ1-4): SAVISQKPSRDICQRGTSLTIQCQVDSQVTMMFWYRQQPGQSLTLIATANQGSEATYESGFVIDKFPISRPNLTFSTLTVSNMSPEDSSIYLCSVWAPEANEKLFFGSGTQLSVL.

This clonotype appeared once. V and J are TRBV24-1 and TRBJ2-1, with a possible D match to TRBD1 (6 bases). Per germline, CDR1 KGHDR and CDR2 SFDVKD. The CDR3 covers 14 residues. Trimming removed 4 bases at V and 5 bases at J, with 11 bases between. CDR3 sequence: CATSDPGQHNEQFF. The CDR3 region has the DNA TGTGCCACCAGTGACCCAGGACAGCACAATGAGCAGTTCTTC.

This sequence joins TRBV12-3 or TRBV12-4 and TRBJ2-3, with D maybe TRBD1 (6 bases). The CDR3 length is 15 residues. V was shortened by 5 bases and J by 2 bases, with 14 bases between the two germline ends. The CDR3 protein is CASSKTQGTTDTQYF. The CDR3 DNA follows: TGTGCCAGCAGTAAAACGCAGGGGACCACAGATACGCAGTATTTT.

The chain has TRBV5-1 and TRBJ2-1; 8 positions agree with TRBD1. The V segment lost 1 base and the J segment 7 bases; nucleotides outside the gene matches: 7. Germline CDR1 is SGHRS and CDR2 is YFSETQ. The CDR3 length is 15 residues. The CDR3 DNA is TGCGCCAGCAGCTTGCCGGACAGGGATCTGAATGAGCAGTTCTTC. Translating it yields CASSLPDRDLNEQFF.

The CDR3 DNA reads as TGTGCCAGCAGCCCCCTCGGGCAGGGGGGACTTATTGAAGCTTTCTTT. It yields the protein CASSPLGQGGLIEAFF. The J gene is TRBJ1-1, the V gene TRBV12-3 or TRBV12-4, with TRBD1 matching over 7 bases. V trimming: 6 bases; J trimming: 7 bases; junction bases outside the gene matches: 17. This CDR3 contains 16 residues.